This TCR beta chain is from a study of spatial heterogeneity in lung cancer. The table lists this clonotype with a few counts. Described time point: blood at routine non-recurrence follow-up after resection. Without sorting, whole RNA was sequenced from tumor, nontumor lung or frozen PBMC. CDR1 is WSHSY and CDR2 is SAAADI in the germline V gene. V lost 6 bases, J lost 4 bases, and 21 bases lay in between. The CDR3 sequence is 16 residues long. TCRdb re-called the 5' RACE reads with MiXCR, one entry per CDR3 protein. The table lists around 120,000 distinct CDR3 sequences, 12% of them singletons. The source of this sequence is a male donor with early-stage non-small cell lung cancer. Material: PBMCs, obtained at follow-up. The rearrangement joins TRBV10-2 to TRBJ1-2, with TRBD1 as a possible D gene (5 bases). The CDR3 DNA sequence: TGCGCCAGCAGAGGGGACGGACGCGCGGCTAGCTATGGCTACACCTTC. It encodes CASRGDGRAASYGYTF.